These T cell receptor beta chains were read from a single sample in a study. TCRdb re-derived calls from the 5' RACE reads in MiXCR, one entry per CDR3 protein. Of over 30,000 distinct CDR3 sequences listed, 20% to 30% are singletons. Sequencing was carried out using naive CD4+ T cells sorted from a lymph node. The receptor source for this set is a female donor with breast cancer. Each CDR3 is given with its conserved first and last residue. A D gene is named only where the DNA matches it firmly.

TRBJ2-7,TRBV6-2/TRBV6-3,NA,CASSYSSGSSYEQYF
TRBJ2-1,TRBV29-1,NA,CSVEGSISYNEQFF
TRBJ2-2,TRBV29-1,TRBD1,CSAAGGPNTGELFF
TRBJ1-2,TRBV5-1,NA,CASSPARGAHYGYTF
TRBJ1-1,TRBV4-1,NA,CASSQESIPKAFF
TRBJ2-6,TRBV7-3,NA,CASSLMGDTLQSPGANVLTF
TRBJ1-4,TRBV4-2,NA,CASSQDGGGSGEKLFF
TRBJ1-2,TRBV13,TRBD1,CASSQPRGRRGYTF
TRBJ1-1,TRBV28,TRBD1,CASSGTGTVAEAFF
TRBJ1-1,TRBV5-1,NA,CASSLDRRDGGLEAFF
TRBJ2-2,TRBV6-5,NA,CASSYNQVENTGELFF
TRBJ2-5,TRBV7-9,TRBD1,CASRTFGTEETQYF
TRBJ1-2,TRBV20-1,NA,CSARDLEWGYTF
TRBJ2-5,TRBV6-5,TRBD2,CASSYSFLGAGGLETQHF
TRBJ1-1,TRBV4-2,NA,CASSQGVEIEAFF
TRBJ1-6,TRBV12-3/TRBV12-4,TRBD1,CASRSTGVNSPLHF
TRBJ2-2,TRBV4-1,NA,CASSQVLARTGELFF
TRBJ2-5,TRBV12-3/TRBV12-4,NA,CASSFIRQETQYF
TRBJ2-3,TRBV6-5,TRBD1,CASRRTGASTDTQYF
TRBJ2-7,TRBV7-2,NA,CTSSLGGIAYEQYF
TRBJ2-7,TRBV7-2,NA,CASSLESSVTYEQYF
TRBJ1-2,TRBV20-1,NA,CSARDPRAPNYGYTF
TRBJ1-5,TRBV2,TRBD1,CASSEQGGQGGQPQHF
TRBJ2-2,TRBV5-1,NA,CASSLRTGNTGELFF
TRBJ2-1,TRBV10-2,NA,CASKVGFSYNEQFF
TRBJ2-7,TRBV7-9,NA,CASSDPGTPYLVF
TRBJ1-1,TRBV6-5,TRBD1,CASRPGQAHTEAFF
TRBJ1-1,TRBV4-1,NA,CASSHPSNTEAFF
TRBJ2-1,TRBV4-3,NA,CASSRSETGAYNEQFF
TRBJ2-4,TRBV9,TRBD2,CASSARGENIQYF
TRBJ1-6,TRBV20-1,NA,CSARDSLVEGSPLHF
TRBJ2-5,TRBV12-3/TRBV12-4,TRBD2,CASGERGSYQETQYF
TRBJ1-2,TRBV28,NA,CASSLVQGNYGYTF
TRBJ1-5,TRBV5-1,NA,CASSGQPNYEHF
TRBJ2-3,TRBV12-3/TRBV12-4,NA,CASDRGPTDTQYF
TRBJ2-1,TRBV4-2,TRBD2,CASSEGGTSSTEQFF
TRBJ2-7,TRBV27,NA,CASSWGGDCEQYF
TRBJ1-1,TRBV7-9,NA,CASIDRDTEAFF
TRBJ2-1,TRBV6-6,NA,CASSYSDSNYNGQFF
TRBJ2-3,TRBV9,TRBD1,CASSSRGRSDTQYF
TRBJ1-1,TRBV4-1,NA,CASSQAGLTEAFF
TRBJ2-7,TRBV4-3,NA,CASSQDGRTYEQYF
TRBJ1-1,TRBV12-3/TRBV12-4,NA,CASSFAGTTEAFF